This T cell receptor beta chain was obtained from a study of OX40 agonist ivuxolimab in advanced cancers. Study-wide results and caveats: At 0.1 to 3.0 mg/kg, CD4+ and CD8+ blood T cells expanded clonally by week 6.

To note about this clone: Its target is unknown.

Data came from immunoSEQ multiplex PCR; TCRdb stores just in-frame clones and leaves some out. The sample holds roughly 74,000 clones; about 90% are singletons and the top ten take less than 0.7%. Germline V lookup: CDR1 MNHNS, CDR2 SASEGT. The CDR3 runs to 15 residues. V lost 7 bases to trimming and J lost 5 bases; unmatched junction nucleotides: 9. This TCR derives from an adult with an advanced solid tumor such as melanoma, head and neck, liver or kidney cancer. V gene TRBV6-1 combines with J gene TRBJ1-5, with TRBD1 identical over 9 bases. The sequencing here drew on CD4+ or CD8+ T cells sorted from blood, taken in a trial of the OX40 agonist ivuxolimab. As DNA, the CDR3 is TGTGCCAGCAAACCGGGACAGGGAGACCATCAGCCCCAGCATTTT. Residues: CASKPGQGDHQPQHF.